Listed below are T cell receptor beta chains from one sample, sequenced in a study of cytomegalovirus exposure and HLA in healthy donors. TCRdb's table, derived via immunoSEQ multiplex PCR, lists solely in-frame clones and lacks some. The table has 100,000 to 120,000 clones, about four fifths seen once. The sample consisted of PBMCs. The receptors originated from a woman in her sixties or seventies in good health and CMV-seropositive. Both conserved end residues are part of each CDR3. The order of the fields is D gene, J gene, V gene, clone size, CDR3 protein, CDR3 DNA. The D gene is left open where the match is weak. A clone size is listed for some rows: how often the clone was seen (once, few, many), or a class if it is expanded.

NA | TRBJ2-5 | TRBV5-4 | NA | CASSLEGGTALETQYF | TGTGCCAGCAGCTTGGAGGGCGGGACAGCTTTGGAGACCCAGTACTTC
TRBD1 | TRBJ2-3 | TRBV10-1 | NA | CASSSGGDDTQYF | TGCGCCAGCAGTTCAGGGGGCGACGATACGCAGTATTTT
NA | TRBJ1-2 | TRBV6-1 | NA | CASNTVGNLGGGYTF | TGTGCCAGCAACACCGTCGGGAACCTGGGAGGTGGCTACACCTTC
TRBD1 | TRBJ2-7 | TRBV7-3 | few | CASSLTGGTGGYEQYF | TGTGCCAGCAGCTTAACGGGTGGGACAGGGGGCTACGAGCAGTACTTC
NA | TRBJ2-7 | TRBV7-2 | NA | CASSPQGGGSYEQYF | TGTGCCAGCAGCCCCCAGGGGGGAGGTTCCTACGAGCAGTACTTC
TRBD2 | TRBJ2-7 | TRBV5-4 | NA | CASSLRASGRGEQYF | TGTGCCAGCAGCTTGCGGGCTAGCGGGAGAGGCGAGCAGTACTTC
NA | TRBJ1-3 | TRBV9 | NA | CASSVAGQGSGNTIYF | TGTGCCAGCAGCGTAGCTGGCCAGGGCTCTGGAAACACCATATATTTT
NA | TRBJ2-3 | TRBV6-1 | NA | CASSGQPSTDTQYF | TGTGCCAGTAGTGGACAACCCAGCACAGATACGCAGTATTTT
NA | TRBJ2-7 | TRBV6-1 | NA | CAVVKVGGYEQYF | TGTGCTGTAGTGAAGGTTGGAGGCTACGAGCAGTACTTC
NA | TRBJ2-7 | TRBV18 | once | CASSPTVVYEQYF | TGTGCCAGCTCACCCACGGTAGTCTACGAGCAGTACTTC
TRBD1 | TRBJ1-1 | TRBV28 | NA | CASSLTNRGEAFF | TGTGCCAGCAGCCTGACCAACAGGGGTGAAGCTTTCTTT
NA | TRBJ1-1 | TRBV5-5 | once | CASSTGSGVGVFF | TGTGCCAGCAGCACCGGTAGCGGGGTAGGAGTGTTCTTT
NA | TRBJ2-1 | TRBV18 | NA | CASSHRGYTYNEQFF | TGTGCCAGCTCACACCGGGGGTACACCTACAATGAGCAGTTCTTC
NA | TRBJ2-7 | TRBV5-1 | NA | CASSFLPETYEQYF | TGCGCCAGCAGCTTTTTGCCAGAAACCTACGAGCAGTACTTC
TRBD2 | TRBJ2-1 | TRBV10-2 | few | CASSDGSGSVLNEQFF | TGCGCCAGCAGTGACGGGAGCGGGAGCGTACTCAATGAGCAGTTCTTC
NA | TRBJ2-1 | TRBV4-1 | NA | CASSQVRYSYNEQFF | TGCGCCAGCAGCCAAGTGAGGTACTCCTACAATGAGCAGTTCTTC
NA | TRBJ2-7 | TRBV2 | NA | CARRGGLGTSSSYEQYF | TGTGCCAGGAGGGGGGGCCTGGGCACCTCGAGCTCCTACGAGCAGTACTTC
TRBD2 | TRBJ2-2 | TRBV7-6 | NA | CASSSRRSGRANTGELFF | TGTGCCAGCAGCTCTCGCAGGAGCGGGAGGGCAAACACCGGGGAGCTGTTTTTT
TRBD2 | TRBJ2-7 | TRBV30 | NA | CAWGLGGNEQYF | TGTGCCTGGGGACTAGGTGGAAACGAGCAGTACTTC
TRBD2 | TRBJ2-5 | TRBV13 | NA | CASSLEGNSGKETQYF | TGTGCCAGCAGCTTAGAGGGGAATAGCGGGAAAGAGACCCAGTACTTC
TRBD2 | TRBJ2-3 | TRBV19 | NA | CASPTGTSGRVDTQYF | TGTGCCAGCCCTACCGGGACTAGCGGGAGGGTAGATACGCAGTATTTT
TRBD1 | TRBJ2-2 | TRBV2 | NA | CASSEKARGHTGELFF | TGTGCCAGCAGTGAAAAGGCCAGGGGGCACACCGGGGAGCTGTTTTTT
NA | TRBJ1-3 | TRBV6-5 | NA | CASSYSTTPTGNTIYF | TGTGCCAGCAGTTACTCGACAACACCAACTGGAAACACCATATATTTT
TRBD2 | TRBJ2-5 | TRBV4-2 | NA | CASSQEGGRASGETQYF | TGTGCCAGCAGCCAAGAGGGCGGGAGGGCCTCTGGGGAGACCCAGTACTTC
NA | TRBJ2-2 | TRBV25-1 | once | CASSDQRTNTGELFF | TGTGCCAGCAGTGATCAGCGGACTAACACCGGGGAGCTGTTTTTT
NA | TRBJ1-2 | TRBV13 | NA | CASSLAGGGSPRGYTF | TGTGCCAGCAGCTTAGCCGGGGGGGGCAGCCCGAGGGGCTACACCTTC
NA | TRBJ2-2 | TRBV11-3 | few | CASSLDGTRAGELFF | TGTGCCAGCAGCTTAGACGGGACTCGGGCCGGGGAGCTGTTTTTT
TRBD1 | TRBJ2-5 | TRBV13 | NA | CASSSTYRHRGWRETQYF | TGTGCCAGCAGCTCGACCTACCGACACAGGGGTTGGAGAGAGACCCAGTACTTC